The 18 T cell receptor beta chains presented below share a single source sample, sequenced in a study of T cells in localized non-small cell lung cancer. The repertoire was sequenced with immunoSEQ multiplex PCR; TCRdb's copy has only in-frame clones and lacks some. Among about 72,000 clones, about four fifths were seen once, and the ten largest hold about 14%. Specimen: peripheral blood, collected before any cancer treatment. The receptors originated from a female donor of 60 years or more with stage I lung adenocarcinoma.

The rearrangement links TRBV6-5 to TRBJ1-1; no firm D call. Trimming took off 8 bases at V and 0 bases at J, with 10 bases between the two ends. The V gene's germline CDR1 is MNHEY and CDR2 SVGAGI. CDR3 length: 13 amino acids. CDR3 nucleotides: TGTGCCAGCTGGAGGCAGTTGAACACTGAAGCTTTCTTT. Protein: CASWRQLNTEAFF.

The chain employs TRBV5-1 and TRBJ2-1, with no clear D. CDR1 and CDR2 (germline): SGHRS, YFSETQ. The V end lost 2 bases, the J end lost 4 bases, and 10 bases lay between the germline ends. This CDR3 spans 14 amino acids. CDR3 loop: CASSLDPRYNEQFF. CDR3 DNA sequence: TGCGCCAGCAGCTTAGACCCCAGATACAATGAGCAGTTCTTC.

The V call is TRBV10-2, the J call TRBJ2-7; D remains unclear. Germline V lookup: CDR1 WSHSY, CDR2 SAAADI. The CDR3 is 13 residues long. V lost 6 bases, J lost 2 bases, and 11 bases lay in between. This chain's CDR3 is CASSTTRAYEQYF. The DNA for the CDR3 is TGCGCCAGCAGCACGACACGAGCCTACGAGCAGTACTTC.

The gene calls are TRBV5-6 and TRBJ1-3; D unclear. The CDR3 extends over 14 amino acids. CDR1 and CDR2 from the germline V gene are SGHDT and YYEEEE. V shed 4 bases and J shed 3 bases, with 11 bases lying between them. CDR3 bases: TGTGCCAGCAGCATAAGGACTGTTGGAAACACCATATATTTT. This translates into CASSIRTVGNTIYF.

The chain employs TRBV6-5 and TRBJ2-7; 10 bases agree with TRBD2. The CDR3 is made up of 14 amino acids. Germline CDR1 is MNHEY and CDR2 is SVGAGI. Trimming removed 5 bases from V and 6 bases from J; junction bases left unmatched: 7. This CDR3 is CASSRSGGAGEQYF. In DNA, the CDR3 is TGTGCCAGCAGTCGCAGCGGGGGGGCGGGCGAGCAGTACTTC.

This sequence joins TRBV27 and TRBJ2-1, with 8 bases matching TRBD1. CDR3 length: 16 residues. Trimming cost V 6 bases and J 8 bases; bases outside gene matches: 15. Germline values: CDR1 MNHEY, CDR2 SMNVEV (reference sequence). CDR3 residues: CASSSPARQGNDEQFF. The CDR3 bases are TGTGCCAGCAGCTCCCCCGCGAGACAGGGGAACGATGAGCAGTTCTTC.

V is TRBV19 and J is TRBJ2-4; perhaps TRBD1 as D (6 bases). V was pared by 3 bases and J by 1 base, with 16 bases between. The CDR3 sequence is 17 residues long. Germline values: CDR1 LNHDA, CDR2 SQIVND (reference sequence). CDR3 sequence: CASSINRAGTAKNIQYF. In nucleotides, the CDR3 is TGTGCCAGTAGTATCAACAGGGCAGGGACGGCCAAAAACATTCAGTACTTC.

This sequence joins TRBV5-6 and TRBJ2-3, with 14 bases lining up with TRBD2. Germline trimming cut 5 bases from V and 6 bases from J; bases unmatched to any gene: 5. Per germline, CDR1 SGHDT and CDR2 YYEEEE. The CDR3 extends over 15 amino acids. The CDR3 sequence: CASRRGLAGADTQYF. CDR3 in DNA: TGTGCCAGCAGGCGGGGACTAGCGGGAGCCGATACGCAGTATTTT.

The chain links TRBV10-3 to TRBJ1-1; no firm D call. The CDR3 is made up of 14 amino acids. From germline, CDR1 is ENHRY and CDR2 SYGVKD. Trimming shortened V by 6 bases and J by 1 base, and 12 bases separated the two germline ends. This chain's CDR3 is CAISQGRENTEAFF. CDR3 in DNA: TGTGCCATCAGCCAAGGACGGGAGAACACTGAAGCTTTCTTT.

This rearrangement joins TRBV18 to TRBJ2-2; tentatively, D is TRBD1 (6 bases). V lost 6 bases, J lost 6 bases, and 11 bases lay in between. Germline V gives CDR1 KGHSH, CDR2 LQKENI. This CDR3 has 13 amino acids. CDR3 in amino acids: CASSRTGPGELFF. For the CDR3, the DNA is TGTGCCAGCTCGCGCACAGGGCCCGGGGAGCTGTTTTTT. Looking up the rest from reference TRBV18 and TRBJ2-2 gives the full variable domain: NAGVMQNPRHLVRRRGQEARLRCSPMKGHSHVYWYRQLPEEGLKFMVYLQKENIIDESGMPKERFSAEFPKEGPSILRIQQVVRGDSAAYFCASSRTGPGELFFGEGSRLTVL.

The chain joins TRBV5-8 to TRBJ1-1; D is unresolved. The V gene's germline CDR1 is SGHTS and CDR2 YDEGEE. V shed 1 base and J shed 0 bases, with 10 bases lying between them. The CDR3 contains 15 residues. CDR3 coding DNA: TGTGCCAGCAGCTTGCAACAGATAATGAACACTGAAGCTTTCTTT. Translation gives CASSLQQIMNTEAFF.

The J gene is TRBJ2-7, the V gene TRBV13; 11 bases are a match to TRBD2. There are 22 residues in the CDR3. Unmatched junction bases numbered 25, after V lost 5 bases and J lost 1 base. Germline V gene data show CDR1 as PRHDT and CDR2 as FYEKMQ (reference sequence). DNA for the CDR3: TGTGCCAGCAGCCTCCGGAGCCGTAGTCAGGTACTGGCTAGCGGGAGGTCCTACGAGCAGTACTTC. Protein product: CASSLRSRSQVLASGRSYEQYF.

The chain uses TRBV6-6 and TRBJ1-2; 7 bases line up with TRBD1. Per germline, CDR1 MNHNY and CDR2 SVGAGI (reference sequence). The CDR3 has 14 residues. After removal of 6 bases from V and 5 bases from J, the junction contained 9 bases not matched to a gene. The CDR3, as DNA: TGTGCCAGCAGCAACGACAGGGAAGTATATGGCTACACCTTC. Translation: CASSNDREVYGYTF.

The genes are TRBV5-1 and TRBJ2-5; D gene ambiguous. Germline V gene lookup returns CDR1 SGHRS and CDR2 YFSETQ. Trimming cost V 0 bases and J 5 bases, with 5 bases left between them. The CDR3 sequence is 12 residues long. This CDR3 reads CASSLDLETQYF. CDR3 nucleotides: TGCGCCAGCAGCTTGGATCTCGAGACCCAGTACTTC.

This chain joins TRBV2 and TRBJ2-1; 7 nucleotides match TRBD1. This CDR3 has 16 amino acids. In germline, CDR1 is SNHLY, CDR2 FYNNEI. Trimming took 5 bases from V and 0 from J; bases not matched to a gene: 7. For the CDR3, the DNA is TGTGCCAGCAGTCCTGGACAGGTCGGCTCCTACAATGAGCAGTTCTTC. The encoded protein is CASSPGQVGSYNEQFF. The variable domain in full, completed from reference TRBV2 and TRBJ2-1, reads EPEVTQTPSHQVTQMGQEVILRCVPISNHLYFYWYRQILGQKVEFLVSFYNNEISEKSEIFDDQFSVERPDGSNFTLKIRSTKLEDSAMYFCASSPGQVGSYNEQFFGPGTRLTVL.

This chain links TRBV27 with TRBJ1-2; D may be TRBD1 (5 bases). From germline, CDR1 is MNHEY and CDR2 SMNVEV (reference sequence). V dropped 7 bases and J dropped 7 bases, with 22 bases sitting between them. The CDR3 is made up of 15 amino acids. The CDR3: CASTPMGLSPLGYTF. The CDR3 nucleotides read TGTGCCAGCACCCCCATGGGACTCTCCCCCCTTGGCTACACCTTC.

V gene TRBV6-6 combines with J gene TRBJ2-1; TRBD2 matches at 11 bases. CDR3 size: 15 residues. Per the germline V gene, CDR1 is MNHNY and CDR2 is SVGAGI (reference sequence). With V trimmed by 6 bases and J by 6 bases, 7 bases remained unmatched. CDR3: CASRPGLAAFNEQFF. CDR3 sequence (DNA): TGTGCCAGCAGGCCGGGACTAGCGGCATTCAATGAGCAGTTCTTC.

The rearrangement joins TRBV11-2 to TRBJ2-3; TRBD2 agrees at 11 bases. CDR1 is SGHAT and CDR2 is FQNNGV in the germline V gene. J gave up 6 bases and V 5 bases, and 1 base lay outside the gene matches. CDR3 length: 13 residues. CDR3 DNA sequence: TGTGCCAGCAGCCCTAGCGGGAGGGATACGCAGTATTTT. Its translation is CASSPSGRDTQYF.